A single sample gave rise to the 25 T cell receptor beta chains below, sequenced in a study of blood T cell repertoires in COVID-19 (TCRdb year 2020). The library came from the immunoSEQ multiplex PCR assay. Held by TCRdb, this immuneACCESS table contains in-frame sequences only and omits some clones. Under half of the omission traces to an unresolved V gene where checked; the cause of the rest is unknown. Across this sample there are 200,000 to 250,000 clones, with more than 75% seen only once. The ten largest clones represent 9% to 15% of the sample. The sample was peripheral blood. These receptor sequences come from a man older than 75 with acute or convalescent COVID-19.

On this clone itself: At one end, the junction sequence differs from germline, possibly due to a read error. The chain couples TRBV11-2 to TRBJ2-3; 10 bases map to TRBD2. Per germline, CDR1 SGHAT and CDR2 FQNNGV. CDR3 length: 13 amino acids. In nucleotides, the CDR3 is TGTGCCAGCAGCTTAGTCCCTAGCGGGGGCGGGAATTTT. Residues: CASSLVPSGGGNF. Full variable domain (outside the CDR3, taken from reference TRBV11-2 and TRBJ2-3): EAGVAQSPRYKIIEKRQSVAFWCNPISGHATLYWYQQILGQGPKLLIQFQNNGVVDDSQLPKDRFSAERLKGVDSTLKIQPAKLEDSAVYLCASSLVPSGGGNFGPGTRLTVL.

The gene calls are TRBV7-9 and TRBJ1-2; weak D call: TRBD1 (5 bases). Trimming shortened V by 2 bases and J by 8 bases, and 12 bases separated the two germline ends. CDR1 and CDR2 (germline): SEHNR, FQNEAQ (reference sequence). The CDR3 covers 13 residues. CDR3 nucleotide sequence: TGTGCCAGCAGCTTAACCGCAGGGTACGGCTACACCTTC. This codes for CASSLTAGYGYTF.

The CDR3 here is CASSPRDKMNTEAFF. In DNA, the CDR3 is TGTGCCAGCAGCCCGAGGGATAAAATGAACACTGAAGCTTTCTTT. The rearrangement links TRBV5-4 to TRBJ1-1; no reliable D call. There are 15 residues in the CDR3. Deletions cut 4 bases from V and 0 bases from J, with 13 bases between. In germline, CDR1 is SGHNT, CDR2 YYREEE (reference sequence).

The rearrangement uses TRBV6-1 and TRBJ2-5; 8 bases are a match to TRBD1. V lost 1 base, J lost 5 bases, and 3 bases stayed unmatched. The CDR3 has 14 residues. Looked up from germline, CDR1 is MNHNS and CDR2 is SASEGT. CDR3 amino acids: CASSEVGQGETQYF. CDR3 DNA: TGTGCCAGCAGTGAAGTCGGACAGGGTGAGACCCAGTACTTC.

This sequence joins TRBV19 and TRBJ1-5; no firm D call. Trimming took 6 bases from V and 0 from J, leaving 12 bases between them. The CDR3 is made up of 15 amino acids. Germline assignment: CDR1 LNHDA and CDR2 SQIVND (reference sequence). The CDR3 bases are TGTGCCAGTAGCTCGACGGAGAATAGCAATCAGCCCCAGCATTTT. As protein: CASSSTENSNQPQHF. The full variable domain, rest sourced from reference TRBV19 and TRBJ1-5, is DGGITQSPKYLFRKEGQNVTLSCEQNLNHDAMYWYRQDPGQGLRLIYYSQIVNDFQKGDIAEGYSVSREKKESFPLTVTSAQKNPTAFYLCASSSTENSNQPQHFGDGTRLSIL.

The genes are TRBV2 and TRBJ1-5; TRBD1 matches 11 bases. V lost 8 bases, J lost 4 bases, and 10 bases stayed unmatched. CDR1 and CDR2 (germline): SNHLY, FYNNEI. There are 16 residues in the CDR3. This CDR3 reads CASCMDRGRVNQPQHF. In nucleotides, the CDR3 is TGTGCCAGCTGTATGGACAGGGGGCGAGTGAATCAGCCCCAGCATTTT.

This sequence joins TRBV28 and TRBJ2-7; perhaps TRBD2 as D (6 bases). V was cut by 4 bases and J by 3 bases, with 19 bases left in between. The CDR3 is made up of 16 amino acids. Per the germline V gene, CDR1 is MDHEN and CDR2 is SYDVKM. This CDR3 is CASSSRLALFDYEQYF. CDR3 bases: TGTGCCAGCAGTTCAAGGCTAGCGCTGTTCGACTACGAGCAGTACTTC.

V is TRBV3-1 (or the pseudogene TRBV3-2) and J is TRBJ1-4; 7 positions match TRBD1. Germline-derived CDR1 and CDR2 are LGHDT and YNNKEL (reference sequence). The CDR3 consists of 13 residues. The V gene end was trimmed by 5 bases and the J gene end by 8 bases; junction bases not matched to a gene: 5. CDR3 nucleotides: TGTGCCAGCAGCTATTGGGACAGCGAAAAACTGTTTTTT. Translating it yields CASSYWDSEKLFF.

The gene calls are TRBV18 and TRBJ2-7; TRBD1 might be the D (5 bases). Germline values: CDR1 KGHSH, CDR2 LQKENI. Trimming removed 2 bases at V and 4 bases at J, with 9 bases between. The CDR3 contains 13 residues. CDR3 sequence reads: CASSPYRQYEQYF. DNA of the CDR3: TGTGCCAGCTCACCATACAGACAGTACGAGCAGTACTTC. The full variable domain, completed using reference TRBV18 and TRBJ2-7, is NAGVMQNPRHLVRRRGQEARLRCSPMKGHSHVYWYRQLPEEGLKFMVYLQKENIIDESGMPKERFSAEFPKEGPSILRIQQVVRGDSAAYFCASSPYRQYEQYFGPGTRLTVT.

The sample holds a few counts of this clone. The CDR3 here is CASSIQGATGGYTF. In DNA form, the CDR3 reads TGTGCCAGTAGTATACAGGGGGCGACTGGAGGCTACACCTTC. The chain is built from TRBV19 and TRBJ1-2; 8 bases fit TRBD1. V trimming: 2 bases; J trimming: 8 bases; junction bases outside the gene matches: 7. The germline V gene encodes CDR1 LNHDA and CDR2 SQIVND (reference sequence). The CDR3 covers 14 residues.

This chain uses TRBV27 with TRBJ1-1; maybe TRBD1 (5 bases). CDR3 length equals 14 residues. In germline, CDR1 is MNHEY, CDR2 SMNVEV (reference sequence). V lost 6 bases, J lost 0 bases, and 11 bases lay in between. The CDR3 DNA sequence: TGTGCCAGCAGAAAGACAGAATTGAACACTGAAGCTTTCTTT. The encoded protein is CASRKTELNTEAFF.

Only one count was recorded for this clone. V usage is TRBV6-1 and J usage is TRBJ2-1; D may be TRBD2 (6 bases). This CDR3 is built from 15 residues. V was clipped by 2 bases and J by 2 bases, with 10 bases between them. CDR1 is MNHNS and CDR2 is SASEGT in the germline V gene. The CDR3 DNA sequence: TGTGCCAGCAGTGAACTGTGGGGGGCCTACAATGAGCAGTTCTTC. It specifies CASSELWGAYNEQFF.

The CDR3 nucleotides read TGTGCCACCAGCAAACAGGGGGACGGCTCTGGGGCCAACGTCCTGACTTTC. Protein product: CATSKQGDGSGANVLTF. The chain links TRBV15 to TRBJ2-6; 8 nucleotides align to TRBD1. The length of the CDR3 is 17 residues. With 4 bases clipped from V and 0 bases from J, the junction kept 5 bases outside the gene matches. Germline V gives CDR1 LNHNV, CDR2 YYDKDF (reference sequence).

The chain carries TRBV15 and TRBJ1-5; TRBD1 aligns across 8 bases. The CDR3 has 15 residues. The V gene's germline CDR1 is LNHNV and CDR2 YYDKDF (reference sequence). V shed 5 bases and J 7 bases; nucleotides not matched to a gene: 10. CDR3 in amino acids: CATSGRQGRSQPQHF. DNA of the CDR3: TGTGCCACCAGCGGACGACAGGGGAGAAGCCAGCCCCAGCATTTT.

The chain carries TRBV10-3 and TRBJ1-2; perhaps TRBD1 as D (6 bases). Trimming removed 7 bases from V and 0 bases from J, with 12 bases in between. Germline lookup yields CDR1 ENHRY and CDR2 SYGVKD. CDR3 length: 14 amino acids. In DNA form, the CDR3 reads TGTGCCATCAACCCGACAGGTGCTAACTATGGCTACACCTTC. The encoded protein is CAINPTGANYGYTF.

The rearrangement joins TRBV19 to TRBJ1-3; D might be TRBD1 (6 bases). The CDR3 has 15 residues. V dropped 5 bases and J dropped 0 bases, with 11 bases sitting between them. Per the germline V gene, CDR1 is LNHDA and CDR2 is SQIVND (reference sequence). CDR3 sequence reads: CASSPGQPSGNTIYF. CDR3 nucleotides: TGTGCCAGTAGTCCCGGACAGCCCTCTGGAAACACCATATATTTT.

There are a few counts of this clone. This chain uses TRBV12-3 or TRBV12-4 with TRBJ1-1; D is undetermined. V shed 7 bases and J shed 4 bases, with 13 bases lying between them. The CDR3 is 13 residues long. The CDR3 region is CASIFRVGTEAFF. CDR3 DNA sequence: TGTGCCAGCATCTTCCGGGTCGGCACTGAAGCTTTCTTT.

This clone was found a few times. The chain joins TRBV7-9 to TRBJ1-1, with 9 bases lining up with TRBD1. This CDR3 is built from 16 residues. Looked up from germline, CDR1 is SEHNR and CDR2 is FQNEAQ (reference sequence). Trimming cost V 4 bases and J 5 bases; bases outside gene matches: 11. The CDR3 protein is CASSSRDRVLGTEAFF. CDR3 DNA sequence: TGTGCCAGCAGCTCCCGGGACAGGGTCCTAGGTACTGAAGCTTTCTTT.

This clone was detected a few times. V is TRBV6-5 and J is TRBJ1-3; D remains ambiguous. V was trimmed by 3 bases and J by 0 bases, leaving 9 bases between them. The CDR3 length is 15 residues. The germline V gene has CDR1 MNHEY and CDR2 SVGAGI. CDR3 region: CASSYNTNSGNTIYF. For the CDR3, the DNA is TGTGCCAGCAGTTATAACACAAACTCTGGAAACACCATATATTTT.

This chain connects TRBV28 to TRBJ1-1, with 8 bases identical to TRBD1. The ends lost 6 bases at V and 11 bases at J; junction bases unmatched: 14. Germline V gene data show CDR1 as MDHEN and CDR2 as SYDVKM. The CDR3 runs 14 residues. The CDR3: CASSSGQGGLSAFF. CDR3 nucleotides: TGTGCCAGCAGCTCCGGACAGGGTGGTCTGAGTGCTTTCTTT. The whole variable domain, remainder taken from reference TRBV28 and TRBJ1-1, is DVKVTQSSRYLVKRTGEKVFLECVQDMDHENMFWYRQDPGLGLRLIYFSYDVKMKEKGDIPEGYSVSREKKERFSLILESASTNQTSMYLCASSSGQGGLSAFFGQGTRLTVV.

This clone was seen once. The chain combines TRBV5-4 with TRBJ2-1; tentative D call: TRBD2 (7 bases). The CDR3 spans 16 residues. Between the trimmed V and J ends, which lost 0 bases and 0 bases, there was a span of 10 bases. Looked up from germline, CDR1 is SGHNT and CDR2 is YYREEE (reference sequence). The CDR3 loop reads CASSLEGGASYNEQFF. In DNA form, the CDR3 reads TGTGCCAGCAGCTTGGAAGGGGGGGCCTCCTACAATGAGCAGTTCTTC.

The CDR3 sequence: CASSFTGGGNQPQHF. CDR3 coding DNA: TGTGCCAGCAGCTTCACAGGGGGCGGCAATCAGCCCCAGCATTTT. This sequence joins TRBV28 and TRBJ1-5; 9 bases match TRBD1. This CDR3 is built from 15 residues. Germline lookup yields CDR1 MDHEN and CDR2 SYDVKM. The J segment lost 2 bases and the V segment lost 6 bases, leaving 5 bases of the junction unmatched.

V gene TRBV6-5 combines with J gene TRBJ1-1, with TRBD1 matching 8 bases. Germline lookup yields CDR1 MNHEY and CDR2 SVGAGI. Unmatched junction bases numbered 12, after V lost 5 bases and J lost 10 bases. The CDR3 has 14 residues. In nucleotides, the CDR3 is TGTGCCAGCAGTCCCCCCGGGACAGGAGTACGAGCTTTCTTT. Encoded protein: CASSPPGTGVRAFF.

This clone was found a few times. The chain uses TRBV7-2 and TRBJ1-1; tentatively, D is TRBD1 (5 bases). From germline, CDR1 is SGHTA and CDR2 FQGNSA. CDR3 length: 14 residues. V was shortened by 3 bases and J by 0 bases, with 8 bases between the two germline ends. The CDR3 DNA reads as TGTGCCAGCAGCTTTGGGGCTTTGAACACTGAAGCTTTCTTT. It specifies CASSFGALNTEAFF.

This clone was seen only a few times. This sequence joins TRBV7-2 and TRBJ2-1; 13 bases align to TRBD2. The CDR3 extends over 16 amino acids. Germline V gives CDR1 SGHTA, CDR2 FQGNSA. The V segment lost 2 bases and the J segment 4 bases; nucleotides outside the gene matches: 2. CDR3 DNA: TGTGCCAGCAGCTTAACTAGCGGGGGGGGATACAATGAGCAGTTCTTC. It yields the protein CASSLTSGGGYNEQFF.